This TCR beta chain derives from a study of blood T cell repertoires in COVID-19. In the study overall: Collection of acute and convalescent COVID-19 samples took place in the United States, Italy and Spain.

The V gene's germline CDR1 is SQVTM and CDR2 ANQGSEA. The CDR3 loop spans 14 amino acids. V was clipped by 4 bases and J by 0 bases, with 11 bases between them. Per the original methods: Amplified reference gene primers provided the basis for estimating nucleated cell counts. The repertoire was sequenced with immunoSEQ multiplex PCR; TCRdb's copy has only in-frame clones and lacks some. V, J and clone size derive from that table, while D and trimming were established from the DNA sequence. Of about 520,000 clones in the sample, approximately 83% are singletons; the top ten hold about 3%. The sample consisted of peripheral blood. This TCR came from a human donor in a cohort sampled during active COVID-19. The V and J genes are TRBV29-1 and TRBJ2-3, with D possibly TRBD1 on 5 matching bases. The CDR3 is CSVARGSSTDTQYF. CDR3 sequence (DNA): TGCAGCGTTGCAAGGGGATCTAGCACAGATACGCAGTATTTT.